This is a list of T cell receptor beta chains from one sample in a study of beta chain features in type 1 diabetes. Clones were sequenced by immunoSEQ multiplex PCR, and TCRdb holds only the in-frame ones, with some missing. The table includes 450,000 or so clones, roughly 10% detected once. The sample was naive CD4+ T cells from blood. The receptors were sampled from a woman younger than 35 in good health. CDR3s include the opening cysteine and the closing phenylalanine or tryptophan.

cdr3_aa,j_call,v_call
CSVGLAGGTQYF,TRBJ2-3,TRBV29-1
CASSTPVLRNEQFF,TRBJ2-1,TRBV19
CASSLGQTYEQYF,TRBJ2-7,TRBV19
CSAAWYNEQFF,TRBJ2-1,TRBV20-1
CASSFGVQETQYF,TRBJ2-5,TRBV5-1
CASSSGLSGNTIYF,TRBJ1-3,TRBV7-2
CASSSWDRVADTQYF,TRBJ2-3,TRBV2
CASGRVSYNSPLHF,TRBJ1-6,TRBV7-2
CATTTGLNTEAFF,TRBJ1-1,TRBV6-1
CAISGTGGYEQYF,TRBJ2-7,TRBV10-3
CASSVEGLVTGELFF,TRBJ2-2,TRBV9
CASRGPYNSPLHF,TRBJ1-6,TRBV2
CASNDRWEHEQYF,TRBJ2-7,TRBV6-6
CASHRGGSHTDTQYF,TRBJ2-3,TRBV30
CASSAFSGNAPGTEQFF,TRBJ2-1,TRBV7-3
CASSLQGTANEKLFF,TRBJ1-4,TRBV7-2
CASRQGLNGYTF,TRBJ1-2,TRBV13
CASSAQGGQTQYF,TRBJ2-3,TRBV7-6
CASSQDLTSGVSEQFF,TRBJ2-1,TRBV4-1
CALWGAAHYGYTF,TRBJ1-2,TRBV30
CASSPGPKSSYNEQFF,TRBJ2-1,TRBV18
CAISSGPTDTQYF,TRBJ2-3,TRBV10-3
CASSPTEARATDTQYF,TRBJ2-3,TRBV4-2
CASSQGPDTQYF,TRBJ2-3,TRBV2
CSVESRTGVQGYTF,TRBJ1-2,TRBV29-1
CASSLKPLGGATYEQYF,TRBJ2-7,TRBV27
CASSLTGLAGRGDTQYF,TRBJ2-3,TRBV7-2
CASSPRQGIPSETQYF,TRBJ2-5,TRBV7-8
CASRRTGSETQYF,TRBJ2-5,TRBV27
CASSVAGTGDSPLHF,TRBJ1-6,TRBV9
CASSSSGQPQHF,TRBJ1-5,TRBV28
CASSPTGVPGAFF,TRBJ1-1,TRBV6-6
CASSPLSTGELFF,TRBJ2-2,TRBV18